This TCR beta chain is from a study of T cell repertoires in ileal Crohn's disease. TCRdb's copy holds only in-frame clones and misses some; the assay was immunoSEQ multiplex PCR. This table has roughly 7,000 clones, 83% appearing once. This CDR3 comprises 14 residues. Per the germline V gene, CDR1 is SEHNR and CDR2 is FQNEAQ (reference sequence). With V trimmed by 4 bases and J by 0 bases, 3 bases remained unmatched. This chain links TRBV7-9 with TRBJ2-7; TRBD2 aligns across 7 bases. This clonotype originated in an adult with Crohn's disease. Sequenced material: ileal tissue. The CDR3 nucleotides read TGTGCCAGCAGCTCTAGCGGCTTCTCCTACGAGCAGTACTTC. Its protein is CASSSSGFSYEQYF.